Sequencing of this TCR beta chain was carried out in a study of blood T cells in healthy people across ages. Germline V gene data show CDR1 as SGHDN and CDR2 as FVKESK. The CDR3 loop spans 14 amino acids. Trimming took 4 bases from V and 3 from J, leaving 12 bases between them. With regard to this clonotype: Antigen: not known.

Findings and caveats of the study: Per million T cells, TCR beta diversity dropped roughly linearly as age increased.

Through a sample-barcoded 5' primer and a J-beta primer mix, a second PCR was run for roughly 7 to 11 cycles. Every single cDNA molecule received a tag from a template-switch adaptor with 12 random nucleotides. TCRdb processed the 5' RACE reads anew with MiXCR; each CDR3 protein has one entry. The top ten hold under 15% of the sample, which has approximately 800,000 distinct CDR3 sequences, about 34% seen once. What was sequenced was blood. The origin of this receptor is a man aged 18 to 30 in good health. The chain links TRBV14 to TRBJ1-2; weak D call: TRBD1 (5 bases). The CDR3 region is CASSPGDSDYGYTF. CDR3 coding DNA: TGTGCCAGCAGCCCGGGGGACTCGGACTATGGCTACACCTTC.